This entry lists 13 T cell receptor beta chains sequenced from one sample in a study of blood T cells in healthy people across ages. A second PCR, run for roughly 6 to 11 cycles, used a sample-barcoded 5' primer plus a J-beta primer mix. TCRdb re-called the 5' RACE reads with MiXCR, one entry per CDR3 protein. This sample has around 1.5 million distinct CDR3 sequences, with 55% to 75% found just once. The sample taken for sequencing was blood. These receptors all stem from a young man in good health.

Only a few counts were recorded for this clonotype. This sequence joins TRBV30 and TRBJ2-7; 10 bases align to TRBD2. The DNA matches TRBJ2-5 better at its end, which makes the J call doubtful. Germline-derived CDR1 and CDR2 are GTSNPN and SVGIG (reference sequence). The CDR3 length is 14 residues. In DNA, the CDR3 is TGTGCCTGGAGTGCGGTAGCGGGAGGAGAGACCCAGTACTTC. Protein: CAWSAVAGGETQYF.

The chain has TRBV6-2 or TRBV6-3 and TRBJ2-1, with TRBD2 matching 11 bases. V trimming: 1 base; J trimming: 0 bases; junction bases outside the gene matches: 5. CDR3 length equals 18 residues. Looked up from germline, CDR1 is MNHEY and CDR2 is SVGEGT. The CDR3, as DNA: TGTGCCAGCAGTTACTTGGGACTAGCGGTTAGCTCCTACAATGAGCAGTTCTTC. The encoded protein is CASSYLGLAVSSYNEQFF.

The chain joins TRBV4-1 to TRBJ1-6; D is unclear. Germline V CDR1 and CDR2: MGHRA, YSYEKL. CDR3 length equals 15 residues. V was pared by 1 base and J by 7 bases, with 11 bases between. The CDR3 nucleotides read TGCGCCAGCAGCCAAGTCGTAGGCCGCAATTCACCCCTCCACTTT. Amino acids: CASSQVVGRNSPLHF.

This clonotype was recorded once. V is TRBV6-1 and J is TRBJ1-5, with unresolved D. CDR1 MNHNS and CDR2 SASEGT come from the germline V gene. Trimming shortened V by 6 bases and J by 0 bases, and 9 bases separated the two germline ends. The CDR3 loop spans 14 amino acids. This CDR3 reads CASRQISSNQPQHF. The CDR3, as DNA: TGTGCCAGCAGGCAGATTTCTAGCAATCAGCCCCAGCATTTT.

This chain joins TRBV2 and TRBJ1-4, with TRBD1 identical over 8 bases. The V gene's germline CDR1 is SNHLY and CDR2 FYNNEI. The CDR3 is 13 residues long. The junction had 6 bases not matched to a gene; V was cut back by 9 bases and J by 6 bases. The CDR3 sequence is CARTDRVDEKLFF. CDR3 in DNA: TGTGCCAGGACGGACAGGGTGGATGAAAAACTGTTTTTT.

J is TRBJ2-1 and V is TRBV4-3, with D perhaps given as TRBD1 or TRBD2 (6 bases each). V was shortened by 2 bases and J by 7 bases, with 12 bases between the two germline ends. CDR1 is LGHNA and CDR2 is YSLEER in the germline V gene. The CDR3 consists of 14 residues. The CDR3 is CASSQTGAPNEQFF. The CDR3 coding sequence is TGCGCCAGCAGCCAAACGGGGGCACCAAATGAGCAGTTCTTC.

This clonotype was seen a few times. The CDR3 DNA follows: TGTGCCAGCAGTTTATCCTTAATAACAGGTCCTTTAGCCAAAAACATTCAGTACTTC. Amino acids: CASSLSLITGPLAKNIQYF. V is TRBV27 and J is TRBJ2-4, with a possible D match to TRBD1 (5 bases). CDR1 and CDR2 from the germline V gene are MNHEY and SMNVEV (reference sequence). The CDR3 has 19 residues. The V end lost 0 bases, the J end lost 0 bases, and 18 bases lay between the germline ends.

Here the CDR3 DNA reads TGTGCCAGCCATATGGGACAGGGCTATGGCTACACCTTC. Protein sequence: CASHMGQGYGYTF. The gene calls are TRBV6-5 and TRBJ1-2; 9 bases are a match to TRBD1. The CDR3 is 13 amino acids. Trimming cost V 8 bases and J 4 bases; bases outside gene matches: 5. The germline gives CDR1 MNHEY, CDR2 SVGAGI.

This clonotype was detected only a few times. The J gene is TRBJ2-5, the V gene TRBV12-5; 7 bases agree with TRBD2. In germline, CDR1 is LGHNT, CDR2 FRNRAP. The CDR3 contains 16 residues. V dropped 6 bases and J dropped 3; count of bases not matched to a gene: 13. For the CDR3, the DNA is TGTGCTAGTGGCCCAGGACTAGGCGCCCTGGAAGAGACCCAGTACTTC. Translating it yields CASGPGLGALEETQYF.

The chain's CDR3 is CASRPLAGLTDTQYF. The CDR3 nucleotides are TGTGCCAGCAGGCCCCTAGCGGGGTTGACAGATACGCAGTATTTT. This chain connects TRBV27 to TRBJ2-3; 9 bases match TRBD2. The germline CDR1 and CDR2 sequences are MNHEY and SMNVEV (reference sequence). V lost 6 bases, J lost 3 bases, and 7 bases stayed unmatched. CDR3 length equals 15 residues.

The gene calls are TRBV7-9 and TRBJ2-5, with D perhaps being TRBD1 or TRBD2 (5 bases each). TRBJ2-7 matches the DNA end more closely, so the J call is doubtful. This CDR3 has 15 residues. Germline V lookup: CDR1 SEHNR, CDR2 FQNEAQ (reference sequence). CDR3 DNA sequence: TGTGCCAGCAGCACCACCGGGACCTACATGGGCGAGCAGTACTTC. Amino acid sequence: CASSTTGTYMGEQYF.

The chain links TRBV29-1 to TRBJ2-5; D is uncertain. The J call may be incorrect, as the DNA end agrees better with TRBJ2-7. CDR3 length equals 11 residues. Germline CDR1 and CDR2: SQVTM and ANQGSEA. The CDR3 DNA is TGCAGCGTTGGGCAACTCTACGAGCAGTACTTC. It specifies CSVGQLYEQYF.

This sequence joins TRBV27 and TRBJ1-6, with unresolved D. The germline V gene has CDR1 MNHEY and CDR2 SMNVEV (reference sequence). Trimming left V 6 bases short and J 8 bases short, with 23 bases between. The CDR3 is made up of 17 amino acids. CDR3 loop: CASRRGGPPVGYSPLHF. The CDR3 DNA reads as TGTGCCAGCAGGCGCGGCGGACCGCCCGTCGGGTATTCACCCCTCCACTTT.